The clone carrying this TCR beta chain appeared a few times. Sample-barcoded 5' priming and a J-beta primer mix drove a second PCR of 7 to 11 cycles. TCRdb called the 5' RACE reads again in MiXCR, with one record for every CDR3 protein. The sample lists 1,500,000 or so distinct CDR3 sequences, 35% to 45% occurring once. This entry is derived from a study of blood T cells in healthy people across ages. This CDR3 has 16 residues. V trimming: 4 bases; J trimming: 2 bases; junction bases outside the gene matches: 10. The germline CDR1 and CDR2 sequences are MGHRA and YSYEKL. The authors drew 8.5 to 10 milliliters of peripheral blood from each donor.

The chain has TRBV4-1 and TRBJ2-7, with 8 bases that match TRBD1. Sequencing was performed on blood. The clonotype was recovered from a woman aged 18 to 35 in good health. The CDR3 reads CASSPRGGTGAYEQYF. The CDR3, as DNA: TGCGCCAGCAGCCCGAGAGGAGGGACAGGAGCCTACGAGCAGTACTTC.